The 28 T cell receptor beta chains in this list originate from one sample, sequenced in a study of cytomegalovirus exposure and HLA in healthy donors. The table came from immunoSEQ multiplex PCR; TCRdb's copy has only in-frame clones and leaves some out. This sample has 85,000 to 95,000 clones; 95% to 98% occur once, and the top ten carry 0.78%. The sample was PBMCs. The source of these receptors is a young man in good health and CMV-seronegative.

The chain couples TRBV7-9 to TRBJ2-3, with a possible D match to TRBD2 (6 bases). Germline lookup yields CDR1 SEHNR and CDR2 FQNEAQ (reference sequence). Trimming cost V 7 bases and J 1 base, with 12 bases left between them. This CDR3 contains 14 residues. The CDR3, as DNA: TGTGCCAGCACCCTGGGCGGGGGCACAGATACGCAGTATTTT. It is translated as CASTLGGGTDTQYF.

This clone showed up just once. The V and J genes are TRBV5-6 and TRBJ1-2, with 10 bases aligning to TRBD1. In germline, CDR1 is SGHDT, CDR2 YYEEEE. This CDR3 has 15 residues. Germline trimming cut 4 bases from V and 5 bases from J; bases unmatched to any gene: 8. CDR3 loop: CASSPPPGQGYGYTF. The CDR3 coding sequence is TGTGCCAGCAGCCCCCCGCCGGGACAGGGGTATGGCTACACCTTC.

DNA of the CDR3: TGCGCCAGCAGTGGAGGGACAGGGTCCTACGAGCAGTACTTC. This encodes CASSGGTGSYEQYF. This rearrangement joins TRBV10-1 to TRBJ2-5; TRBD1 aligns across 9 bases. The DNA end lines up better with TRBJ2-7; the J call may be wrong. The germline CDR1 and CDR2 sequences are WNHNN and SYGVQD (reference sequence). The CDR3 is 14 amino acids.

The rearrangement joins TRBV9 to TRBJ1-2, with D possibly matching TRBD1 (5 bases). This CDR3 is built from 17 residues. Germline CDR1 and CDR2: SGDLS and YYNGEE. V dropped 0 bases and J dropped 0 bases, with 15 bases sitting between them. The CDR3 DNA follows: TGTGCCAGCAGCGTAGTTTCTGGACACGGAGCTAACTATGGCTACACCTTC. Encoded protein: CASSVVSGHGANYGYTF.

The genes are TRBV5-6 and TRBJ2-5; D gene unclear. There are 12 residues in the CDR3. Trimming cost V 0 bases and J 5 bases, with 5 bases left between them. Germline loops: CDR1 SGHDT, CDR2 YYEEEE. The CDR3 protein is CASSLAVETQYF. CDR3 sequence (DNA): TGTGCCAGCAGCTTGGCGGTCGAGACCCAGTACTTC.

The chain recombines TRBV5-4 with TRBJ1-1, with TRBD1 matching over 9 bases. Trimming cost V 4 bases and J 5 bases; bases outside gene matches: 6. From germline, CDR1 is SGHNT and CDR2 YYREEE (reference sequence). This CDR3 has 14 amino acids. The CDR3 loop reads CASSRDRVETEAFF. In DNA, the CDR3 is TGTGCCAGCAGCAGGGACAGGGTAGAGACTGAAGCTTTCTTT. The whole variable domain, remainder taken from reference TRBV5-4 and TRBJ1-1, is ETGVTQSPTHLIKTRGQQVTLRCSSQSGHNTVSWYQQALGQGPQFIFQYYREEENGRGNFPPRFSGLQFPNYSSELNVNALELDDSALYLCASSRDRVETEAFFGQGTRLTVV.

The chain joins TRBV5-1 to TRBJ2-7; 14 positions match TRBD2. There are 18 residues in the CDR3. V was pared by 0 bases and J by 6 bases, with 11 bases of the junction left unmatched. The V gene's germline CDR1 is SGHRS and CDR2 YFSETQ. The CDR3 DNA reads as TGCGCCAGCAGCTTGGCCAACCGACTAGCGGGAGGGCTTGGCGAGCAGTACTTC. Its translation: CASSLANRLAGGLGEQYF.

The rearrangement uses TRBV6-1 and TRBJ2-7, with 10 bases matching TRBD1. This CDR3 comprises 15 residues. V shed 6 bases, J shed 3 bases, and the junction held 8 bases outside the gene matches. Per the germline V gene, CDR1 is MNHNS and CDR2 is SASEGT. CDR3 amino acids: CASSPGTGEYYEQYF. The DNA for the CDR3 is TGTGCCAGCAGCCCCGGGACAGGGGAATACTACGAGCAGTACTTC.

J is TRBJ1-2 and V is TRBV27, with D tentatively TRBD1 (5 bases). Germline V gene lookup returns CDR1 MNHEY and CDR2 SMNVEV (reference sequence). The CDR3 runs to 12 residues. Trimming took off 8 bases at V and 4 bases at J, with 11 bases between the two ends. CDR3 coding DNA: TGTGCCAGCCGTCGGGGGAGCTATGGCTACACCTTC. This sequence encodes CASRRGSYGYTF.

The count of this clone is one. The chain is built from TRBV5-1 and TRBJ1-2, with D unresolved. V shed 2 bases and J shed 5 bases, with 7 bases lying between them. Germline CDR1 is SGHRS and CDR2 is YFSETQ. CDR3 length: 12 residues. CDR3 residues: CASSFTRYGYTF. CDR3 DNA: TGCGCCAGCAGCTTCACGAGGTATGGCTACACCTTC.

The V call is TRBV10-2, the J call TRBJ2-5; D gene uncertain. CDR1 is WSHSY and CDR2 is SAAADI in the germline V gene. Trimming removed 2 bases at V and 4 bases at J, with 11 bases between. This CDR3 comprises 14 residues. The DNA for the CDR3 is TGCGCCAGCAGTGAGGCGGCTACCCCAGAGACCCAGTACTTC. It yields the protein CASSEAATPETQYF.

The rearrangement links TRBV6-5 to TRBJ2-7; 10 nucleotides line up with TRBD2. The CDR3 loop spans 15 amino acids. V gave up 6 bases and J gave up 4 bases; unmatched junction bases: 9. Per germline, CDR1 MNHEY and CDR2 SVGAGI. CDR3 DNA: TGTGCCAGCAGGGATACTAGCGGGAATCGGTACGAGCAGTACTTC. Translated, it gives CASRDTSGNRYEQYF.

The CDR3 region has the DNA TGTGCTAGTGGTTTGGAAACGGGACTACGCACAGATACGCAGTATTTT. This translates into CASGLETGLRTDTQYF. The chain recombines TRBV12-5 with TRBJ2-3; the match to TRBD2 covers 7 bases. The CDR3 has 16 amino acids. The germline V gene encodes CDR1 LGHNT and CDR2 FRNRAP. The J segment lost 1 base and the V segment lost 1 base, leaving 5 bases of the junction unmatched.

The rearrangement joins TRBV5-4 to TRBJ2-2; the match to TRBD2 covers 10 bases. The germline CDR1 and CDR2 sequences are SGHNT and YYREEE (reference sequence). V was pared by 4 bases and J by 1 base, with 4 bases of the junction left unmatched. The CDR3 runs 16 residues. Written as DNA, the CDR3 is TGTGCCAGCAGCCCCCTAGCGGGAGTGAACACCGGGGAGCTGTTTTTT. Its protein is CASSPLAGVNTGELFF.

CDR3 in amino acids: CASSDPQGGGTDTQYF. The CDR3 DNA follows: TGTGCCAGCAGTGACCCGCAGGGGGGAGGCACAGATACGCAGTATTTT. The rearrangement links TRBV6-1 to TRBJ2-3; tentative D call: TRBD1 (7 bases). Deletions cut 3 bases from V and 1 base from J, with 14 bases between. The CDR3 consists of 16 residues. Germline V lookup: CDR1 MNHNS, CDR2 SASEGT.

CDR3 coding DNA: TGTGCCAGCAGTAGCCGGGACAGGGGGAACTATGGCTACACCTTC. This translates into CASSSRDRGNYGYTF. The rearrangement links TRBV6-1 to TRBJ1-2; 11 bases match TRBD1. Germline V gene lookup returns CDR1 MNHNS and CDR2 SASEGT. The CDR3 runs 15 residues. Losses at the gene ends were 5 bases for V and 2 bases for J; bases not matched to a gene: 4.

The CDR3 loop reads CASSLGLVEGIVTDTQYF. CDR3 sequence (DNA): TGTGCCAGCAGCTTAGGGTTGGTGGAGGGGATCGTGACAGATACGCAGTATTTT. The chain couples TRBV11-2 to TRBJ2-3; a weak D match, TRBD2 (6 bases). The germline V gene encodes CDR1 SGHAT and CDR2 FQNNGV. CDR3 size: 18 residues. The germline V and J ends were trimmed by 1 base and 3 bases, with 20 bases remaining between them.

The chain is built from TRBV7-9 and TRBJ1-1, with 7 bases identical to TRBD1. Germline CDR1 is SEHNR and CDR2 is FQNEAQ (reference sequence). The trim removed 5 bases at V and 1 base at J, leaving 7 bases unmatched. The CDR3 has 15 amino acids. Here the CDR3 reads CASSLGRTGNTEAFF. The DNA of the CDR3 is TGTGCCAGCAGCCTAGGAAGGACAGGGAACACTGAAGCTTTCTTT.

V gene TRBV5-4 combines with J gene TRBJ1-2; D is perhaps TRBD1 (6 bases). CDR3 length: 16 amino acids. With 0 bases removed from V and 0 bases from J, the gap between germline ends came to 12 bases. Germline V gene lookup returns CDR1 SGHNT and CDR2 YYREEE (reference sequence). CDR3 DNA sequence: TGTGCCAGCAGCTTGGCCCAGACAGGTTCTAACTATGGCTACACCTTC. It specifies CASSLAQTGSNYGYTF. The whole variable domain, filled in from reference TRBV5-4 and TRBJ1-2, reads ETGVTQSPTHLIKTRGQQVTLRCSSQSGHNTVSWYQQALGQGPQFIFQYYREEENGRGNFPPRFSGLQFPNYSSELNVNALELDDSALYLCASSLAQTGSNYGYTFGSGTRLTVV.

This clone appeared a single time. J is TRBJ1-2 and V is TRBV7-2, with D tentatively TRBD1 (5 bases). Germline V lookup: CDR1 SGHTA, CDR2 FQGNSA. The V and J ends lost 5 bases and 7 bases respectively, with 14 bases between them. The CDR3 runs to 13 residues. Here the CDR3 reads CASSPDSLSGYTF. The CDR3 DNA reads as TGTGCCAGCAGCCCCGACAGCTTGTCTGGCTACACCTTC. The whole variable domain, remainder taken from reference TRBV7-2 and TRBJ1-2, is GAGVSQSPSNKVTEKGKDVELRCDPISGHTALYWYRQSLGQGLEFLIYFQGNSAPDKSGLPSDRFSAERTGGSVSTLTIQRTQQEDSAVYLCASSPDSLSGYTFGSGTRLTVV.

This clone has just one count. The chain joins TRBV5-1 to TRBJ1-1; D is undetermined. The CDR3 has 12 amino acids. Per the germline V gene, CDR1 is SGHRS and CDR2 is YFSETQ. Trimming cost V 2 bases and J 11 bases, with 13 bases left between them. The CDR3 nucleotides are TGCGCCAGCAGCTTATCCGGGTCCAGCGCTTTCTTT. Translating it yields CASSLSGSSAFF. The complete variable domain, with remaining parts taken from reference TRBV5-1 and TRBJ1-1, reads KAGVTQTPRYLIKTRGQQVTLSCSPISGHRSVSWYQQTPGQGLQFLFEYFSETQRNKGNFPGRFSGRQFSNSRSEMNVSTLELGDSALYLCASSLSGSSAFFGQGTRLTVV.

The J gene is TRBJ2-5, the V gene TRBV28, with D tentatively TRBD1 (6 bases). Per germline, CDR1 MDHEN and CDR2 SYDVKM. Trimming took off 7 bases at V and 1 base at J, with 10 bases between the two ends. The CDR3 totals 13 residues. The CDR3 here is CASTRQAQETQYF. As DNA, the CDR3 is TGTGCCAGCACCCGACAGGCCCAAGAGACCCAGTACTTC.

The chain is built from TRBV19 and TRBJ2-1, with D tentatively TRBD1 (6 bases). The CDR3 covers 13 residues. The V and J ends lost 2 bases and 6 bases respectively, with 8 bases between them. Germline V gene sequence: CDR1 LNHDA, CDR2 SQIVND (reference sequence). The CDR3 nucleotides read TGTGCCAGTAGTATAATCAGGGGCAATGAGCAGTTCTTC. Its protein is CASSIIRGNEQFF.

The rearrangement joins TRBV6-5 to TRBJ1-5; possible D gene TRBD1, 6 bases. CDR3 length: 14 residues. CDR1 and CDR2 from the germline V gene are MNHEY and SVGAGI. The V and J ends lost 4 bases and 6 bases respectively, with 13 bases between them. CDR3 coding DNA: TGTGCCAGCAGTTCGGGGACATCCTTTCAGCCCCAGCATTTT. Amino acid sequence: CASSSGTSFQPQHF.

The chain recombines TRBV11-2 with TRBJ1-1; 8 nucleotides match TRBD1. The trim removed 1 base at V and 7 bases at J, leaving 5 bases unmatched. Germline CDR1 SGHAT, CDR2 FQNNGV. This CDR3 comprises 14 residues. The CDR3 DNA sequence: TGTGCCAGCAGCTTAGGGACAGGGCAGATTGAAGCTTTCTTT. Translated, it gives CASSLGTGQIEAFF.

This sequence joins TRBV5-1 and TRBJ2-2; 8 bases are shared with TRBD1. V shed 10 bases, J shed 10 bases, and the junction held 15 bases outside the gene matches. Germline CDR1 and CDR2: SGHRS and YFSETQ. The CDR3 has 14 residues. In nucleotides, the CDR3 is TGCGCCGGAGGGACAGGCCACGCCGGCGAGGAGCTGTTTTTT. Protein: CAGGTGHAGEELFF. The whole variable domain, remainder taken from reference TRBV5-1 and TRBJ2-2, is KAGVTQTPRYLIKTRGQQVTLSCSPISGHRSVSWYQQTPGQGLQFLFEYFSETQRNKGNFPGRFSGRQFSNSRSEMNVSTLELGDSALYLCAGGTGHAGEELFFGEGSRLTVL.

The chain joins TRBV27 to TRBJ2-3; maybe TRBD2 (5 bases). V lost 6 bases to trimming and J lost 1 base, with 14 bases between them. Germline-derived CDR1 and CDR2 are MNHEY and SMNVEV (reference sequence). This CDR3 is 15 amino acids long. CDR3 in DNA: TGTGCCAGCAGCCGTGGCGGGTTCCGCACAGATACGCAGTATTTT. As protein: CASSRGGFRTDTQYF.

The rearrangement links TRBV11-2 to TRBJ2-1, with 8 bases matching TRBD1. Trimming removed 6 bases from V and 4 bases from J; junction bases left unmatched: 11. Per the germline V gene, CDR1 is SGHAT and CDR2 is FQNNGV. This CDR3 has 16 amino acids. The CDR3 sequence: CASRLYDRGKYNEQFF. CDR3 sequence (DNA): TGTGCCAGCAGACTTTATGACAGGGGAAAATACAATGAGCAGTTCTTC.